These T cell receptor beta chains were read from a single sample in a study of cytomegalovirus exposure and HLA in healthy donors. Here immunoSEQ multiplex PCR was the method, and the copy in TCRdb shows in-frame clones only, minus some. Here the sample spans around 200,000 clones, around four fifths being singletons. The sequenced sample consisted of PBMCs. These receptors all come from a woman between 35 and 50 years old in good health and CMV-seronegative. Each CDR3 is given with its conserved first and last residue. Fields, in order: D gene, V gene, J gene, clone size, CDR3 DNA, CDR3 protein. A D gene is named only where the DNA matches it firmly. Not all rows give a size; the values are once, few, many and, for expanded clones, a class.

TRBD2,TRBV27,TRBJ2-1,.,TGTGCCAGCTCGGGGACGGTAGCGGGTTTAGGTGAGCAGTTCTTC,CASSGTVAGLGEQFF
.,TRBV4-1,TRBJ1-6,.,TGCGCCAGCAGCCAACACTCCGGAGTAGTCGTGCACTTT,CASSQHSGVVVHF
.,TRBV19,TRBJ1-5,.,TGTGCCAGTAGGGGTTCAGGGTACGACAATCAGCCCCAGCATTTT,CASRGSGYDNQPQHF
TRBD2,TRBV29-1,TRBJ2-1,.,TGCAGCGTTGAAGAGTTTAGCGGGAACAATGAGCAGTTCTTC,CSVEEFSGNNEQFF
.,TRBV4-1,TRBJ2-5,.,TGCGCCAGCAGCCTATCTGACCAGGCGACCCAGTACTTC,CASSLSDQATQYF
TRBD1,TRBV19,TRBJ1-5,.,TGTGCCAGTCTGACAGGGGCAAGCAATCAGCCCCAGCATTTT,CASLTGASNQPQHF
TRBD2,TRBV2,TRBJ2-2,.,TGTGCCAGCGTACTTTCTAGCGGGAGGGCCGGGGAGCTGTTTTTT,CASVLSSGRAGELFF
TRBD2,TRBV5-1,TRBJ2-1,.,TGCGCCAGCAGCGCGGGAGGCCCCAATGAGCAGTTCTTC,CASSAGGPNEQFF
.,TRBV19,TRBJ2-3,.,TGTGCCAGTAGTATTGGTCAGGGGAGAACAGATACGCAGTATTTT,CASSIGQGRTDTQYF
.,TRBV21-1,TRBJ1-5,few,TGTGCCAGCAGCAAACGGGTAGGGGATCAGCCCCAGCATTTT,CASSKRVGDQPQHF
.,TRBV28,TRBJ2-2,.,TGTGCCAGCACCCTAAGCGGCCTAGGGAACACCGGGGAGCTGTTTTTT,CASTLSGLGNTGELFF
TRBD1,TRBV27,TRBJ1-5,.,TGTGCCAGCAGCCCCCCCCCTGGGACAGCTTATAGCAATCAGCCCCAGCATTTT,CASSPPPGTAYSNQPQHF
TRBD1,TRBV19,TRBJ1-5,once,TGTGCCAGTAGTCTTAGTAAGACAGGGGTTCTCCCCCAGCATTTT,CASSLSKTGVLPQHF